Below are 3 T cell receptor beta chains sequenced from a single sample in a study of OX40 agonist ivuxolimab in advanced cancers. Libraries were prepared by immunoSEQ multiplex PCR; TCRdb keeps only in-frame clonotypes and omits some of them. The table includes approximately 90,000 clones, about 88% detected once. The starting material was CD4+ or CD8+ T cells sorted from blood, obtained in a trial of the OX40 agonist ivuxolimab. These receptors all stem from an adult with an advanced solid tumor such as melanoma, head and neck, liver or kidney cancer.

The chain carries TRBV10-2 and TRBJ2-7; the D gene could be TRBD1 or TRBD2 (6 bases each). Trimming shortened V by 0 bases and J by 6 bases, and 18 bases separated the two germline ends. Looked up from germline, CDR1 is WSHSY and CDR2 is SAAADI. The CDR3 is 16 residues long. CDR3 DNA sequence: TGCGCCAGCAGTGAGTCCGGGGGCCGCCCCAGAGGCGAGCAGTACTTC. Encoded protein: CASSESGGRPRGEQYF.

The chain carries TRBV30 and TRBJ1-2, with D maybe TRBD1 (6 bases). Deletions cut 4 bases from V and 4 bases from J, with 13 bases between. The germline gives CDR1 GTSNPN, CDR2 SVGIG (reference sequence). This CDR3 has 13 residues. The CDR3 DNA sequence: TGTGCCTGGACTTCAGGGGTCGGCTATGGCTACACCTTC. Protein: CAWTSGVGYGYTF.

V gene TRBV7-9 combines with J gene TRBJ1-4; TRBD1 might be the D (5 bases). From germline, CDR1 is SEHNR and CDR2 FQNEAQ (reference sequence). The CDR3 is made up of 12 amino acids. V lost 5 bases, J lost 8 bases, and 9 bases lay in between. CDR3 protein: CASSNPGEKLFF. Here the CDR3 DNA reads TGTGCCAGCAGCAACCCAGGGGAAAAACTGTTTTTT.